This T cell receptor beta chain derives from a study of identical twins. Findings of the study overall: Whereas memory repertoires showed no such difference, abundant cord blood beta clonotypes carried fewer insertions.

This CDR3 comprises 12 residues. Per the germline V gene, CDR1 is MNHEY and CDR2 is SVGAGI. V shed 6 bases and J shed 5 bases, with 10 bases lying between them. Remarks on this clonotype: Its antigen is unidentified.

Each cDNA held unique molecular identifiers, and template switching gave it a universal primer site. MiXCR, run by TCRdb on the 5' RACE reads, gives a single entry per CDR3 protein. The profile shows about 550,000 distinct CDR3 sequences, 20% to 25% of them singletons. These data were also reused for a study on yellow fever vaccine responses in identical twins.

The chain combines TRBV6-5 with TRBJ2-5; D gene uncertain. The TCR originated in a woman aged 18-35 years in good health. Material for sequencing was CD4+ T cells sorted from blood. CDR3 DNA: TGTGCCAGCAGCCCTATCGGGGAGACCCAGTACTTC. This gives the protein CASSPIGETQYF.